These 29 T cell receptor beta chains originate from one sample sequenced in a study of siplizumab effects on memory and regulatory T cells. Produced via immunoSEQ multiplex PCR; TCRdb's table is partial and in-frame only. The sample consists of more than 90,000 clones, around 94% of them appearing once. Specimen: non-Treg CD4+ T cells sorted from blood. Receptors originate from a human donor in good health.

V and J are TRBV29-1 and TRBJ2-7; TRBD2 matches at 12 bases. CDR1 SQVTM and CDR2 ANQGSEA come from the germline V gene. This CDR3 has 13 residues. V lost 4 bases and J lost 6; bases outside the gene matches: 4. CDR3 DNA: TGCAGCGTTGGACTAGCGGGAGTAGGCGAGCAGTACTTC. Translated: CSVGLAGVGEQYF.

This chain links TRBV7-9 with TRBJ2-5; 7 nucleotides agree with TRBD1. The CDR3 sequence is 15 residues long. Germline-derived CDR1 and CDR2 are SEHNR and FQNEAQ (reference sequence). Trimming cost V 3 bases and J 4 bases; bases outside gene matches: 8. The CDR3 reads CASSLWDRRLETQYF. In DNA form, the CDR3 reads TGTGCCAGCAGCTTGTGGGACAGACGGCTAGAGACCCAGTACTTC.

A few counts support this clone. This chain joins TRBV7-2 and TRBJ1-5; weak D call: TRBD1 (6 bases). Per the germline V gene, CDR1 is SGHTA and CDR2 is FQGNSA. The CDR3 covers 16 residues. Trimming removed 3 bases at V and 3 bases at J, with 15 bases between. CDR3 amino acids: CASSLFGGGDNQPQHF. The CDR3 DNA reads TGTGCCAGCAGCTTGTTTGGGGGCGGAGACAATCAGCCCCAGCATTTT. Using reference TRBV7-2 and TRBJ1-5 for the parts outside the CDR3, the full variable domain is GAGVSQSPSNKVTEKGKDVELRCDPISGHTALYWYRQSLGQGLEFLIYFQGNSAPDKSGLPSDRFSAERTGGSVSTLTIQRTQQEDSAVYLCASSLFGGGDNQPQHFGDGTRLSIL.

The rearrangement joins TRBV4-1 to TRBJ1-1; unclear D gene. Trimming removed 1 base from V and 3 bases from J, with 9 bases in between. Germline V gene lookup returns CDR1 MGHRA and CDR2 YSYEKL. CDR3 length: 14 residues. CDR3 sequence: CASSQAYEDTEAFF. DNA for the CDR3: TGCGCCAGCAGCCAAGCTTACGAGGACACTGAAGCTTTCTTT.

The CDR3 DNA reads as TGCAGCGCTCGGACCTCCTACGAGCAGTACTTC. The encoded protein is CSARTSYEQYF. The genes are TRBV29-1 and TRBJ2-7; no firm D call. The CDR3 spans 11 residues. Germline CDR1 and CDR2: SQVTM and ANQGSEA. Trimming removed 7 bases from V and 0 bases from J, with 7 bases in between.

V is TRBV18 and J is TRBJ2-5; no firm D call. The V end lost 2 bases, the J end lost 7 bases, and 8 bases lay between the germline ends. Germline V gives CDR1 KGHSH, CDR2 LQKENI. This CDR3 region has 12 residues. The CDR3 DNA reads TGTGCCAGCTCACCAGAAGAGAGGACCCAGTACTTC. Translation gives CASSPEERTQYF.

The rearrangement joins TRBV5-6 to TRBJ1-2; 8 bases agree with TRBD1. The V segment lost 4 bases and the J segment 2 bases; nucleotides outside the gene matches: 10. The germline CDR1 and CDR2 sequences are SGHDT and YYEEEE. The CDR3 consists of 16 residues. CDR3 protein: CASSPDRARGNYGYTF. For the CDR3, the DNA is TGTGCCAGCAGCCCGGACAGGGCGAGGGGGAACTATGGCTACACCTTC.

The chain employs TRBV10-3 and TRBJ1-1; no reliable D call. The CDR3 has 13 amino acids. Germline CDR1 is ENHRY and CDR2 is SYGVKD. V lost 6 bases, J lost 6 bases, and 14 bases lay in between. CDR3 loop: CAIRVSWEAEAFF. The CDR3 DNA reads TGTGCCATCAGAGTCTCGTGGGAGGCTGAAGCTTTCTTT.

The CDR3 region has the DNA TGTGCCAGTAGTCCGGACAGCTACTATGGCTACACCTTC. Residues: CASSPDSYYGYTF. The V and J genes are TRBV19 and TRBJ1-2; a possible D gene is TRBD1 (6 bases). CDR1 and CDR2 (germline): LNHDA, SQIVND (reference sequence). V was pared by 5 bases and J by 3 bases, with 10 bases between. The CDR3 sequence is 13 residues long.

The DNA for the CDR3 is TGTGCCAGCAGTTACTCGAGGGTTGGCTACGAGCAGTACTTC. Translating it yields CASSYSRVGYEQYF. V gene TRBV6-5 combines with J gene TRBJ2-7, with TRBD2 as a possible D gene (5 bases). Germline V CDR1 and CDR2: MNHEY, SVGAGI. V was shortened by 0 bases and J by 3 bases, with 9 bases between the two germline ends. The CDR3 is made up of 14 amino acids.

This chain uses TRBV7-9 with TRBJ2-7; 10 bases fit TRBD1. The germline V gene has CDR1 SEHNR and CDR2 FQNEAQ (reference sequence). V lost 5 bases, J lost 6 bases, and 7 bases stayed unmatched. The CDR3 is made up of 14 amino acids. The DNA for the CDR3 is TGTGCCAGCAGCCAACGCAGGACAGGGGGCGAGCAGTACTTC. This translates into CASSQRRTGGEQYF.

The chain links TRBV5-5 to TRBJ1-4; the D gene is possibly TRBD1 (5 bases). The CDR3 is made up of 15 amino acids. The germline CDR1 and CDR2 sequences are SGHKS and YYEKEE (reference sequence). The V gene lost 4 bases and the J gene lost 1 base, with 11 bases spanning the gap. CDR3 sequence reads: CASSREGRTNEKLFF. CDR3 coding DNA: TGTGCCAGCAGCCGAGAGGGGCGAACTAATGAAAAACTGTTTTTT.

This chain joins TRBV20-1 and TRBJ2-3; D gene uncertain. This CDR3 is built from 11 residues. The V gene's germline CDR1 is DFQATT and CDR2 SNEGSKA (reference sequence). V was clipped by 6 bases and J by 4 bases, with 8 bases between them. The CDR3: CSAQIADTQYF. The DNA for the CDR3 is TGCAGTGCCCAGATAGCAGATACGCAGTATTTT.

The rearrangement links TRBV5-4 to TRBJ2-5; 10 bases fit TRBD2. The CDR3 length is 15 residues. With 2 bases clipped from V and 5 bases from J, the junction kept 6 bases outside the gene matches. Per germline, CDR1 SGHNT and CDR2 YYREEE (reference sequence). The chain's CDR3 is CASSLAGGILETQYF. DNA for the CDR3: TGTGCCAGCAGCTTAGCGGGAGGGATTTTGGAGACCCAGTACTTC.

The chain is built from TRBV6-6 and TRBJ2-3; 13 nucleotides line up with TRBD2. Per germline, CDR1 MNHNY and CDR2 SVGAGI (reference sequence). V was pared by 5 bases and J by 5 bases, with 4 bases of the junction left unmatched. There are 15 residues in the CDR3. The DNA of the CDR3 is TGTGCCAGCAGTCCAGGGACTAGCGGGAAAGATACGCAGTATTTT. It specifies CASSPGTSGKDTQYF.

The V gene is TRBV11-3, the J gene TRBJ2-5; a possible D gene is TRBD2 (5 bases). Trimming took off 5 bases at V and 4 bases at J, with 17 bases between the two ends. The V gene's germline CDR1 is SGHNT and CDR2 YENEEA. The CDR3 spans 15 residues. CDR3 amino acids: CASSHRGNQGETQYF. The CDR3, as DNA: TGTGCCAGCAGCCACCGAGGGAATCAAGGAGAGACCCAGTACTTC.

V gene TRBV11-2 combines with J gene TRBJ2-5; D may be TRBD2 (7 bases). V was clipped by 2 bases and J by 2 bases, with 12 bases between them. CDR1 is SGHAT, CDR2 FQNNGV, per germline. This CDR3 is 15 amino acids long. The CDR3 DNA is TGTGCCAGCAGCTTAACAGGGACTACTCAAGAGACCCAGTACTTC. Translation: CASSLTGTTQETQYF.

The rearrangement joins TRBV7-3 to TRBJ2-2, with TRBD1 identical over 7 bases. Germline CDR1 and CDR2: SGHTA and FQGTGA. Trimming took 5 bases from V and 0 from J; bases not matched to a gene: 3. The CDR3 runs to 15 residues. Here the CDR3 reads CASSPGQPNTGELFF. In DNA form, the CDR3 reads TGTGCCAGCAGCCCGGGACAGCCGAACACCGGGGAGCTGTTTTTT.

Here the CDR3 DNA reads TGTGCCAGCAGCCGGACCGGGACAATAACTAGCGGGGGGAGCACAGATACGCAGTATTTT. Translating gives CASSRTGTITSGGSTDTQYF. The chain links TRBV5-8 to TRBJ2-3; 12 nucleotides align to TRBD2. CDR1 SGHTS and CDR2 YDEGEE come from the germline V gene. The CDR3 length is 20 residues. J was trimmed by 0 bases and V by 4 bases; bases with no gene match: 15. The full variable domain, in which reference TRBV5-8 and TRBJ2-3 provide the parts outside the CDR3, is EAGVTQSPTHLIKTRGQQATLRCSPISGHTSVYWYQQALGLGLQFLLWYDEGEERNRGNFPPRFSGRQFPNYSSELNVNALELEDSALYLCASSRTGTITSGGSTDTQYFGPGTRLTVL.

V usage is TRBV7-9 and J usage is TRBJ2-1; 7 bases line up with TRBD1. Germline CDR1 reads SEHNR; CDR2 reads FQNEAQ (reference sequence). The CDR3 contains 14 residues. With V trimmed by 7 bases and J by 4 bases, 7 bases remained unmatched. CDR3 sequence: CASTWDSWYNEQFF. Here the CDR3 DNA reads TGTGCCAGCACCTGGGACAGCTGGTACAATGAGCAGTTCTTC.

V gene TRBV6-5 combines with J gene TRBJ2-3, with D hard to call. V lost 8 bases and J 4 bases, leaving 13 bases between the germline ends. The CDR3 is 13 residues long. Germline assignment: CDR1 MNHEY and CDR2 SVGAGI. CDR3: CASRMMEPDTQYF. The CDR3 nucleotides read TGTGCCAGCCGAATGATGGAACCAGATACGCAGTATTTT.

This chain joins TRBV6-5 and TRBJ2-7; 8 nucleotides match TRBD2. The germline V gene encodes CDR1 MNHEY and CDR2 SVGAGI. There are 14 residues in the CDR3. V lost 6 bases and J lost 7; bases outside the gene matches: 11. CDR3 sequence: CASRGLAALEEQYF. The CDR3 DNA is TGTGCCAGCAGAGGACTAGCCGCGTTGGAGGAGCAGTACTTC.

This clone was recorded once. The V gene is TRBV30, the J gene TRBJ2-5; the D is unclear. The CDR3 is 13 residues long. The germline gives CDR1 GTSNPN, CDR2 SVGIG (reference sequence). Trimming cost V 0 bases and J 7 bases, with 12 bases left between them. CDR3 nucleotide sequence: TGTGCCTGGAGTGTAACCTCCGAAGGGACCCAGTACTTC. Amino acid sequence: CAWSVTSEGTQYF.

The chain combines TRBV5-5 with TRBJ2-2; TRBD2 matches 15 bases. This CDR3 has 17 amino acids. J gave up 7 bases and V 5 bases, and 9 bases lay outside the gene matches. Looked up from germline, CDR1 is SGHKS and CDR2 is YYEKEE (reference sequence). CDR3 loop: CASSFGLAGGPDGELFF. The CDR3 nucleotides are TGTGCCAGCAGTTTTGGACTAGCGGGAGGGCCAGACGGGGAGCTGTTTTTT.

This sequence joins TRBV6-5 and TRBJ1-1, with 7 bases aligning to TRBD1. The CDR3 extends over 15 amino acids. V dropped 2 bases and J dropped 0; count of bases not matched to a gene: 3. Per the germline V gene, CDR1 is MNHEY and CDR2 is SVGAGI. The CDR3 reads CASSYQTGMNTEAFF. CDR3 nucleotide sequence: TGTGCCAGCAGTTACCAGACAGGGATGAACACTGAAGCTTTCTTT.

The gene calls are TRBV18 and TRBJ2-7, with no clear D. V lost 4 bases and J 2 bases, leaving 15 bases between the germline ends. Germline CDR1 KGHSH, CDR2 LQKENI. This CDR3 is built from 15 residues. In DNA form, the CDR3 reads TGTGCCAGCTCACGCCTAAGTATCCAAACCTACGAGCAGTACTTC. It translates to CASSRLSIQTYEQYF.

This clone has more than one count but fewer than ten. This chain links TRBV18 with TRBJ2-4; D is uncertain. The CDR3 length is 14 residues. Trimming cost V 3 bases and J 8 bases, with 14 bases left between them. Germline V gene lookup returns CDR1 KGHSH and CDR2 LQKENI. The CDR3 reads CASSPPTSRHIQYF. The CDR3 DNA follows: TGTGCCAGCTCACCGCCCACGAGTAGGCACATTCAGTACTTC.

The rearrangement uses TRBV13 and TRBJ1-3; D is ambiguous. V lost 2 bases to trimming and J lost 0 bases, with 14 bases between them. CDR3 size: 17 residues. CDR1 and CDR2 (germline): PRHDT, FYEKMQ (reference sequence). CDR3 sequence: CASSLPLGRISGNTIYF. The CDR3 region has the DNA TGTGCCAGCAGCTTACCCCTCGGGCGGATCTCTGGAAACACCATATATTTT.

The chain couples TRBV5-1 to TRBJ1-2; D gene unclear. V was trimmed by 6 bases and J by 8 bases, leaving 20 bases between them. CDR3 length: 14 amino acids. Per the germline V gene, CDR1 is SGHRS and CDR2 is YFSETQ. CDR3 loop: CASNLPGRNEGYTF. The DNA for the CDR3 is TGCGCCAGCAACCTCCCCGGCCGAAATGAAGGCTACACCTTC.